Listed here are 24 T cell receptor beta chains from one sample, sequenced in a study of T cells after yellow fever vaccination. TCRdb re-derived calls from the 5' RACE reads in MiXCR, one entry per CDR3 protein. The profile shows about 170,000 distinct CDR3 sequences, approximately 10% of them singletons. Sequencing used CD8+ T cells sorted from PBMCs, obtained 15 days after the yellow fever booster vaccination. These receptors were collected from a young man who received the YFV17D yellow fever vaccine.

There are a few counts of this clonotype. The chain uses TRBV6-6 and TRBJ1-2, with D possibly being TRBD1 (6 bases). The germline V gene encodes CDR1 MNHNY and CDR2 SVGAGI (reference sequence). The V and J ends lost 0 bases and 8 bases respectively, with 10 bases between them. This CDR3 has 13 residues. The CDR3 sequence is CASSYSPRGGYTF. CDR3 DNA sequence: TGTGCCAGCAGTTACTCGCCCAGGGGCGGCTACACCTTC.

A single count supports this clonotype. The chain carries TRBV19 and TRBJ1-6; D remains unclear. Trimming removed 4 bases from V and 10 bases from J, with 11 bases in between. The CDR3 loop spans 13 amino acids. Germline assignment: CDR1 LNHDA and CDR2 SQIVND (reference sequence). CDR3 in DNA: TGTGCCAGTAGTAAAGGGTCCGGGTCACCCCTCCACTTT. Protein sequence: CASSKGSGSPLHF.

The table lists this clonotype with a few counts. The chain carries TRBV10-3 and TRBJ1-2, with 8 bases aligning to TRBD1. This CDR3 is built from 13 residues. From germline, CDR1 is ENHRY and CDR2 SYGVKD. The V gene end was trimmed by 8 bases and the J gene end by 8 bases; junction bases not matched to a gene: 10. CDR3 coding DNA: TGTGCCATCGGACAGGGTAGTGCCGACGGCTACACCTTC. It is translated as CAIGQGSADGYTF.

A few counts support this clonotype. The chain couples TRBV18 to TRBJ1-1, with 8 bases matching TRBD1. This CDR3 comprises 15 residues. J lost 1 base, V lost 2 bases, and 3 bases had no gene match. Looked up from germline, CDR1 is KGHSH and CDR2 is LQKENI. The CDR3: CASSPGQGGNTEAFF. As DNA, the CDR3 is TGTGCCAGCTCACCAGGACAGGGTGGGAACACTGAAGCTTTCTTT.

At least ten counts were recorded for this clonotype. The CDR3 loop is CASSPGGSVYEQYF. The DNA of the CDR3 is TGTGCCAGCAGTCCCGGGGGGTCGGTCTACGAGCAGTACTTC. The rearrangement links TRBV27 to TRBJ2-7, with 7 bases lining up with TRBD2. The CDR3 extends over 14 amino acids. V shed 5 bases and J 3 bases; nucleotides not matched to a gene: 7. Germline loops: CDR1 MNHEY, CDR2 SMNVEV (reference sequence).

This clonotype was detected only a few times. CDR3 protein: CASSQDRGVGNQPQHF. The CDR3, as DNA: TGCGCCAGCAGCCAAGATCGGGGTGTGGGCAATCAGCCCCAGCATTTT. The chain employs TRBV4-3 and TRBJ1-5; no definite D call. Germline values: CDR1 LGHNA, CDR2 YSLEER. Between the trimmed V and J ends, which lost 0 bases and 2 bases, there was a span of 11 bases. The CDR3 loop spans 16 amino acids.

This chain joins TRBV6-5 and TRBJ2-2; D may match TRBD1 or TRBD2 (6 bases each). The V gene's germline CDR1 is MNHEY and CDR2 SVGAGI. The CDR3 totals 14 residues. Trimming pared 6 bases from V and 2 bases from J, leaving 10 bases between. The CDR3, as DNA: TGTGCCAGCAGCCGGGGGCCTAACACCGGGGAGCTGTTTTTT. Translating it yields CASSRGPNTGELFF.

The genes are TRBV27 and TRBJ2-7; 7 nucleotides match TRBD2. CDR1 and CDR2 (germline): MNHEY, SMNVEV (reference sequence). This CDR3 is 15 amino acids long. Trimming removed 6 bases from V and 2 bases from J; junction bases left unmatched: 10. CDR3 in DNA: TGTGCCAGCAGGTTGGTGGGAGGGGCCCCCTACGAGCAGTACGTC. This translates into CASRLVGGAPYEQYV.

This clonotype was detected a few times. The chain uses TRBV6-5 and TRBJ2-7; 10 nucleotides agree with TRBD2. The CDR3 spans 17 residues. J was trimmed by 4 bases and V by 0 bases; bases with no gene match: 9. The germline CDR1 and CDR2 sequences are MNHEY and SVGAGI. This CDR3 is CASSYSAPIAGGYEQYV. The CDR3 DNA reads TGTGCCAGCAGTTACTCTGCCCCGATAGCGGGGGGTTACGAGCAGTACGTC.

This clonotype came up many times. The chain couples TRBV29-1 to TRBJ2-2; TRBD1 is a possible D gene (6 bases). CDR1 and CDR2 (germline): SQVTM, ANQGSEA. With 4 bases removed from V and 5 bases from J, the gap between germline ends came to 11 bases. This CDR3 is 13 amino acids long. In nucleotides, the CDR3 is TGCAGCGTTGTCAGGGGTAGTACCGGGGAGCTGTTTTTT. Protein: CSVVRGSTGELFF.

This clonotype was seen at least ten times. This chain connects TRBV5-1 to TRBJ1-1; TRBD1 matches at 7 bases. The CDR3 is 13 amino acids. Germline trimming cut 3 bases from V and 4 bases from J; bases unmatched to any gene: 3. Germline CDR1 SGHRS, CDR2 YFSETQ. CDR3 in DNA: TGCGCCAGCAGCTCCACAGGGGCCACTGAAGCTTTCTTT. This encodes CASSSTGATEAFF. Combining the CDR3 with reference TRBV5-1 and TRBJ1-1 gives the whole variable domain KAGVTQTPRYLIKTRGQQVTLSCSPISGHRSVSWYQQTPGQGLQFLFEYFSETQRNKGNFPGRFSGRQFSNSRSEMNVSTLELGDSALYLCASSSTGATEAFFGQGTRLTVV.

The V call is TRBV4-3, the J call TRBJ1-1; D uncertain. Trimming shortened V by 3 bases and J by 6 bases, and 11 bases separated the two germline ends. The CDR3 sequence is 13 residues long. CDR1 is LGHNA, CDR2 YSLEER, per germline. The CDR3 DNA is TGCGCCAGCAGCCACATTCTCCGGGCTGAAGCTTTCTTT. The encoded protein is CASSHILRAEAFF.

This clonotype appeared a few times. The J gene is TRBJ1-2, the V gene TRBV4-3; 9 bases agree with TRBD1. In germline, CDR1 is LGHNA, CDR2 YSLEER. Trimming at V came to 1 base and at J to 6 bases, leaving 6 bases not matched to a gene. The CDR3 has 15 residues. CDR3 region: CASSQGDRDFNGYTF. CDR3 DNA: TGCGCCAGCAGCCAAGGGGACAGGGATTTTAATGGCTACACCTTC.

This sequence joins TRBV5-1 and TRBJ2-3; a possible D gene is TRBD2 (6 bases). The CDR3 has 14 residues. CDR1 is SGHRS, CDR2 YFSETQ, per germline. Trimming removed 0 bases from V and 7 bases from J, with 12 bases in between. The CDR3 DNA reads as TGCGCCAGCAGCTTGGCCCCTAGCGCAAATACGCAGTATTTT. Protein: CASSLAPSANTQYF. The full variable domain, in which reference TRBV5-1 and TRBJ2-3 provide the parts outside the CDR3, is KAGVTQTPRYLIKTRGQQVTLSCSPISGHRSVSWYQQTPGQGLQFLFEYFSETQRNKGNFPGRFSGRQFSNSRSEMNVSTLELGDSALYLCASSLAPSANTQYFGPGTRLTVL.

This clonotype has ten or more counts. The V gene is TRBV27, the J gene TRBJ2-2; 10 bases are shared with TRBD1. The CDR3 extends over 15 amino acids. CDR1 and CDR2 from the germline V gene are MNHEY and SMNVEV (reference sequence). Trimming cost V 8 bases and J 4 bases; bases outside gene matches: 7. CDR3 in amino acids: CASSWDRGGTGELFF. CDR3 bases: TGTGCCAGCTCCTGGGACAGGGGAGGCACCGGGGAGCTGTTTTTT.

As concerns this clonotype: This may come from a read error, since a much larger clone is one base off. The CDR3 DNA is TGTGCCAGCAGCCGCGGGGGGGCCTACAATGAGCAGTTCTTC. Translating it yields CASSRGGAYNEQFF. The chain has TRBV7-6 and TRBJ2-1, with 9 bases aligning to TRBD2. This CDR3 has 14 amino acids. Unmatched junction bases numbered 1, after V lost 5 bases and J lost 2 bases. Germline loops: CDR1 SGHVS, CDR2 FNYEAQ.

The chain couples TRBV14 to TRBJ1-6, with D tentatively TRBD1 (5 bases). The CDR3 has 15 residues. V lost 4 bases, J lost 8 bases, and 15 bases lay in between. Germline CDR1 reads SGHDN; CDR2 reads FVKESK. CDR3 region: CASSPLGTGDSPLHF. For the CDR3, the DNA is TGTGCCAGCAGCCCCCTTGGGACGGGTGATTCACCCCTCCACTTT.

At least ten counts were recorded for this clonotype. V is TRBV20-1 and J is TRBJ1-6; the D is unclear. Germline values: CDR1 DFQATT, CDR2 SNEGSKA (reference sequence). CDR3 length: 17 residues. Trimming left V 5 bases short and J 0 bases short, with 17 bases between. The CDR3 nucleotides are TGCAGTGCTCTTCGCCAGGAAGCGAGCTCCTATAATTCACCCCTCCACTTT. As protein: CSALRQEASSYNSPLHF.

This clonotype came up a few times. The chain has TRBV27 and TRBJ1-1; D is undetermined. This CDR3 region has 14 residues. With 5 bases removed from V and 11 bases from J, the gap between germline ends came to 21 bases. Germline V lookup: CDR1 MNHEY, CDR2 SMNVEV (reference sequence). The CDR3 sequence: CASSLNLGGREAFF. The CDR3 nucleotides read TGTGCCAGCAGTCTCAACCTAGGCGGTCGAGAGGCTTTCTTT.

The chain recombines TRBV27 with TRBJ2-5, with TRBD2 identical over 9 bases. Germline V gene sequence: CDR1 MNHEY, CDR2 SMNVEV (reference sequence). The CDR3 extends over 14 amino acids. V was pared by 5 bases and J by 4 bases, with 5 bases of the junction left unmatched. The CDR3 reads CASSLTTSGETQYF. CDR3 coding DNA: TGTGCCAGCAGTCTGACGACTAGCGGAGAGACCCAGTACTTC.

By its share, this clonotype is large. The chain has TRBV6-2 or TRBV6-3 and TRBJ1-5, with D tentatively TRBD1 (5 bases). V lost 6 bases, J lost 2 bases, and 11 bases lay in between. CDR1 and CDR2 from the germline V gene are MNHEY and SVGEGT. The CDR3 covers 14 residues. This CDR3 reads CASRSLQGNQPQHF. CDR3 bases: TGTGCCAGCAGATCACTACAGGGCAATCAGCCCCAGCATTTT.

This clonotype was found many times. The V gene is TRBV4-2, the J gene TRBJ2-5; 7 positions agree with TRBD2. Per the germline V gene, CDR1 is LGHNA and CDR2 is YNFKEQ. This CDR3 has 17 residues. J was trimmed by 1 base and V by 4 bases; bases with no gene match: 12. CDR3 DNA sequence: TGTGCCAGCAGCCTTCGCCCCGGGGCTAGCGGCCAAGAGACCCAGTACTTC. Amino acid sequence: CASSLRPGASGQETQYF.

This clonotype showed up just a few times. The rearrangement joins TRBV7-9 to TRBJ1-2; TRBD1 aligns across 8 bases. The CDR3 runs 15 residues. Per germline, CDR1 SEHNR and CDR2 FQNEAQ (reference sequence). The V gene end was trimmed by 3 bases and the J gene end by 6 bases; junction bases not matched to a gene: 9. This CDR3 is CASSFSGRGHDGYTF. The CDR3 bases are TGTGCCAGCAGCTTTTCGGGCAGGGGGCACGATGGCTACACCTTC.

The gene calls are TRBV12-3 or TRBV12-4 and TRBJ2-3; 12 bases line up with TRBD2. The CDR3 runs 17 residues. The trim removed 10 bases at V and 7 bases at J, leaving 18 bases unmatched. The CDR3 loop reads CATSGGLAGGPVNTQYF. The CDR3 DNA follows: TGTGCCACCTCGGGAGGGCTAGCGGGGGGGCCGGTAAATACGCAGTATTTT.